The sample holds many counts of the clone carrying this TCR beta chain. What it binds is unknown. Sequencing libraries for TCR beta were prepared with iRepertoire HTBI primers and Arm-PCR of CDR3 regions. TCRdb reprocessed the multiplex PCR reads with MiXCR, giving one entry per CDR3 protein. The sample has 200,000 to 250,000 distinct CDR3 sequences; about 19% are singletons. This sample's time point: newly diagnosed GD, antithyroid drugs for less than 3 months. From RNA extracted from PBMCs, the TCR library was made. Peripheral blood, at roughly 9 milliliters, went into EDTA tubes. The sample originates from a study of regulatory T cells in long-lasting Graves disease. Study-wide findings and caveats: Accuracy might have suffered from few samples. Gene preferences differed: TRBV28, TRBJ1-2, TRBJ2-5 in persistent cases. Persistent Graves' patients showed reduced TCR diversity versus newly diagnosed patients.

Trimming removed 5 bases from V and 4 bases from J, with 14 bases in between. From germline, CDR1 is LNHDA and CDR2 SQIVND (reference sequence). CDR3 size: 14 residues. These data were also filed under a second study, of T cells in Graves' hyperthyroidism and ophthalmopathy.

Source: peripheral blood mononuclear cells (PBMCs), taken at new diagnosis, from a patient treated with antithyroid drugs. The receptor comes from a young woman with Graves disease. This chain joins TRBV19 and TRBJ1-2, with no clear D. CDR3 in DNA: TGTGCCAGTAGTGCCCGACTGGGAGGCTATGGCTACACCTTC. It specifies CASSARLGGYGYTF.